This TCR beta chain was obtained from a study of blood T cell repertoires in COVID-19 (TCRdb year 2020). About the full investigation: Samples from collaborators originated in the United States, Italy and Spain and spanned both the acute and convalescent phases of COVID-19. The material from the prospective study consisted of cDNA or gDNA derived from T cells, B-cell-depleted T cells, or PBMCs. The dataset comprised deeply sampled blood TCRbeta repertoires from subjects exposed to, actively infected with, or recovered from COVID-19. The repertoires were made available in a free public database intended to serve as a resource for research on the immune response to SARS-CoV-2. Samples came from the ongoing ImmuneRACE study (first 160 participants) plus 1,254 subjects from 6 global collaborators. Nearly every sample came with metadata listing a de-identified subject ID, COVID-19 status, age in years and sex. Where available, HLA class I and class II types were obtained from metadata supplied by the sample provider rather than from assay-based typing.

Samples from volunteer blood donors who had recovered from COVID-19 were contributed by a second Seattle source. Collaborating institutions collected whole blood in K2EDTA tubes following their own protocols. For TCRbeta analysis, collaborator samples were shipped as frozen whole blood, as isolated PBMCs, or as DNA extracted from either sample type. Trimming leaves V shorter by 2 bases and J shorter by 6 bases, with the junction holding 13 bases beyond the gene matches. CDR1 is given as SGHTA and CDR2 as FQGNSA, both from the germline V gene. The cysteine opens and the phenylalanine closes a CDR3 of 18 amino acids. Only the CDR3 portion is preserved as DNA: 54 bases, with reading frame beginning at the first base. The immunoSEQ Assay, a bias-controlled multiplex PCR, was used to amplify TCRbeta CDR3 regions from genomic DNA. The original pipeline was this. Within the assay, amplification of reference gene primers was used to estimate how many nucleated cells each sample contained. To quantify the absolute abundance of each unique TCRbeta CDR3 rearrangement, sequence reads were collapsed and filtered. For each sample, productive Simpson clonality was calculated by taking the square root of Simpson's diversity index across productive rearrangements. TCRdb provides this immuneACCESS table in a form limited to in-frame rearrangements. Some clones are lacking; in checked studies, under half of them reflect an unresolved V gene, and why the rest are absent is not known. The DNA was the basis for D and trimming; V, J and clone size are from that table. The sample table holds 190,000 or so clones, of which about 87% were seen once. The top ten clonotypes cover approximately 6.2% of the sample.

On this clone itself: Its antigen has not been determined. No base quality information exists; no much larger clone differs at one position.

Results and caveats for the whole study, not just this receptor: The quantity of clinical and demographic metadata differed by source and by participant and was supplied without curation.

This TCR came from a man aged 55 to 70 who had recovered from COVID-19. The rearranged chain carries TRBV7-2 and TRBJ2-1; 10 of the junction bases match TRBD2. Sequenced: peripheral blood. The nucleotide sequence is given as TGTGCCAGCAGCTTATTCGCGCTAGCGGGGGCTCAAGTCAATGAGCAGTTCTTC. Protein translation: CASSLFALAGAQVNEQFF.